The entry below describes one TCR beta chain. What it binds is not known. The data belong to a study of cytomegalovirus exposure and HLA in healthy donors. Points from the study as a whole: What was likely a sequencing artifact was a cluster of highly shared sequence variants. Through in vitro validation, three CMV-associated chains were shown to be specific for CMV antigens. Later analysis identified several of the most significant clusters that appeared linked to common viral pathogens.

The germline CDR1 and CDR2 sequences are SEHNR and FQNEAQ (reference sequence). This CDR3 comprises 14 residues. V was trimmed by 8 bases and J by 4 bases, leaving 17 bases between them. The PCR was carried out with 60 Vbeta primers and 13 Jbeta primers. In the authors' methods: The count from a later analysis was about 80 million unique TCR beta chains, 9.5 million to 13 million of them shared. Generated by immunoSEQ multiplex PCR, the TCRdb table keeps only in-frame clones and is missing some. V and J calls and clone size are as listed in that table; D and trimming were resolved from the DNA. The table shows 80,000 to 95,000 clones, with 70% to 80% occurring only once.

The specimen sequenced was PBMCs. This TCR was recovered from a woman aged 35 to 49 in good health and CMV-seropositive. J is TRBJ1-2 and V is TRBV7-9; no reliable D call. The CDR3 protein is CASGPSGEAYGYTF. The CDR3 DNA reads as TGTGCCAGCGGGCCGTCTGGGGAGGCCTATGGCTACACCTTC. Full variable domain (missing parts from reference TRBV7-9 and TRBJ1-2): DTGVSQNPRHKITKRGQNVTFRCDPISEHNRLYWYRQTLGQGPEFLTYFQNEAQLEKSRLLSDRFSAERPKGSFSTLEIQRTEQGDSAMYLCASGPSGEAYGYTFGSGTRLTVV.